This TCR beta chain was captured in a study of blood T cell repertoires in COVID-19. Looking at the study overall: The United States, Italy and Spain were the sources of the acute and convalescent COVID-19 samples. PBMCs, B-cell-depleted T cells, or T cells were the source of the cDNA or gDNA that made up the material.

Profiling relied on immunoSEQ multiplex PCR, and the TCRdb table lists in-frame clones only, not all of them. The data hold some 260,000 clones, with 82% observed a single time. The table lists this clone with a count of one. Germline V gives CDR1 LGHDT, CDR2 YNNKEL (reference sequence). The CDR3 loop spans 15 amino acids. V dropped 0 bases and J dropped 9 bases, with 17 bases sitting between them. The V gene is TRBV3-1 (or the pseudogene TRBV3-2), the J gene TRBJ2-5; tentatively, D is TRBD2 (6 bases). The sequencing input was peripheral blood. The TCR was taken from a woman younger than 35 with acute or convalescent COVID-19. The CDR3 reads CASSQDLIRERAQYF. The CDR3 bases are TGTGCCAGCAGCCAAGATCTAATTAGGGAGCGGGCCCAGTACTTC.